Below are 29 T cell receptor beta chains sequenced from a single sample in a study of blood T cell repertoires in COVID-19. The assay was immunoSEQ multiplex PCR, and TCRdb's table has in-frame clones only and misses some. The table has roughly 80,000 clones, about 76% seen once. What was sequenced was peripheral blood. The receptors were sampled from a man older than 75 with acute or convalescent COVID-19.

This chain uses TRBV11-3 with TRBJ1-4; D is possibly TRBD1 (6 bases). With 5 bases removed from V and 7 bases from J, the gap between germline ends came to 11 bases. This CDR3 contains 13 residues. Germline V lookup: CDR1 SGHNT, CDR2 YENEEA. CDR3 sequence: CASSPDRFEKLFF. Written as DNA, the CDR3 is TGTGCCAGCAGCCCCGACAGGTTTGAAAAACTGTTTTTT.

CDR3 protein: CASSSPEPGTGAYEQYF. The CDR3 coding sequence is TGTGCCAGCAGTTCCCCCGAACCCGGGACAGGGGCCTACGAGCAGTACTTC. This chain connects TRBV27 to TRBJ2-7, with 10 bases that match TRBD1. Germline V lookup: CDR1 MNHEY, CDR2 SMNVEV (reference sequence). The CDR3 length is 17 residues. V was clipped by 4 bases and J by 2 bases; unmatched bases: 11.

The gene calls are TRBV5-1 and TRBJ2-5; TRBD1 is a possible D gene (6 bases). The CDR3 totals 13 residues. V shed 5 bases and J shed 1 base, with 9 bases lying between them. CDR1 is SGHRS and CDR2 is YFSETQ in the germline V gene. The DNA of the CDR3 is TGCGCCAGCAGGGACAGCCCCCAAGAGACCCAGTACTTC. This encodes CASRDSPQETQYF.

A few counts support this clone. The chain carries TRBV27 and TRBJ2-1; TRBD2 agrees at 8 bases. There are 15 residues in the CDR3. V shed 5 bases, J shed 6 bases, and the junction held 9 bases outside the gene matches. The V gene's germline CDR1 is MNHEY and CDR2 SMNVEV (reference sequence). The CDR3 reads CASSRGSGTLNEQFF. Here the CDR3 DNA reads TGTGCCAGCAGTAGGGGTAGCGGGACTCTCAATGAGCAGTTCTTC.

The chain joins TRBV13 to TRBJ2-3; tentative D call: TRBD1 (6 bases). Germline assignment: CDR1 PRHDT and CDR2 FYEKMQ (reference sequence). V lost 2 bases and J 1 base, leaving 10 bases between the germline ends. The length of the CDR3 is 15 residues. CDR3 residues: CASSLSEGGTDTQYF. CDR3 bases: TGTGCCAGCAGCTTAAGCGAGGGGGGCACAGATACGCAGTATTTT.

This rearrangement joins TRBV7-8 to TRBJ2-1; 13 bases are shared with TRBD2. Losses at the gene ends were 5 bases for V and 2 bases for J; bases not matched to a gene: 3. There are 16 residues in the CDR3. Germline V CDR1 and CDR2: SGHVS, FQNEAQ. CDR3 DNA sequence: TGTGCCAGCAGCCGAACTAGCGGGAGGGCCTACAATGAGCAGTTCTTC. This encodes CASSRTSGRAYNEQFF. The whole variable domain, filled in from reference TRBV7-8 and TRBJ2-1, reads GAGVSQSPRYKVAKRGQDVALRCDPISGHVSLFWYQQALGQGPEFLTYFQNEAQLDKSGLPSDRFFAERPEGSVSTLKIQRTQQEDSAVYLCASSRTSGRAYNEQFFGPGTRLTVL.

The gene calls are TRBV9 and TRBJ2-2, with TRBD1 matching 9 bases. This CDR3 is built from 16 residues. Trimming at V came to 4 bases and at J to 1 base, leaving 5 bases not matched to a gene. From germline, CDR1 is SGDLS and CDR2 YYNGEE. CDR3 DNA sequence: TGTGCCAGCAGCTTAACAGGGGGCATGAACACCGGGGAGCTGTTTTTT. Translating gives CASSLTGGMNTGELFF. The variable domain in full, completed from reference TRBV9 and TRBJ2-2, reads DSGVTQTPKHLITATGQRVTLRCSPRSGDLSVYWYQQSLDQGLQFLIQYYNGEERAKGNILERFSAQQFPDLHSELNLSSLELGDSALYFCASSLTGGMNTGELFFGEGSRLTVL.

V gene TRBV30 combines with J gene TRBJ2-2; 15 bases align to TRBD2. The germline gives CDR1 GTSNPN, CDR2 SVGIG (reference sequence). V dropped 2 bases and J dropped 11; count of bases not matched to a gene: 9. This CDR3 is 16 amino acids long. The CDR3 reads CAWSPWTSGRVGELFF. DNA for the CDR3: TGTGCCTGGAGTCCCTGGACTAGCGGGAGGGTGGGAGAGCTGTTTTTT.

About this clone: The same CDR3 arises from other DNA sequences in this sample as well. V is TRBV18 and J is TRBJ2-1; 10 nucleotides agree with TRBD1. V was pared by 3 bases and J by 7 bases, with 0 bases of the junction left unmatched. The CDR3 has 13 amino acids. Germline loops: CDR1 KGHSH, CDR2 LQKENI. CDR3 in DNA: TGTGCCAGCTCACCGGGACAGGGGAATGAGCAGTTCTTC. It codes for CASSPGQGNEQFF. Full variable domain (rest looked up from reference TRBV18 and TRBJ2-1): NAGVMQNPRHLVRRRGQEARLRCSPMKGHSHVYWYRQLPEEGLKFMVYLQKENIIDESGMPKERFSAEFPKEGPSILRIQQVVRGDSAAYFCASSPGQGNEQFFGPGTRLTVL.

V usage is TRBV18 and J usage is TRBJ1-1, with D possibly being TRBD1 (5 bases). CDR3 length: 13 amino acids. V shed 6 bases and J shed 5 bases, with 13 bases lying between them. The germline gives CDR1 KGHSH, CDR2 LQKENI. The CDR3 sequence is CASSGTGTTEAFF. CDR3 in DNA: TGTGCCAGCTCTGGGACGGGGACTACTGAAGCTTTCTTT.

The chain links TRBV5-8 to TRBJ1-6, with D perhaps TRBD1 (5 bases). Per germline, CDR1 SGHTS and CDR2 YDEGEE. The ends were cut back, 0 bases at V and 8 bases at J, with 12 bases in the middle. This CDR3 has 15 residues. Here the CDR3 reads CASSLDRSWDSPLHF. The CDR3 DNA reads as TGTGCCAGCAGCTTGGACAGGTCCTGGGATTCACCCCTCCACTTT.

V gene TRBV2 combines with J gene TRBJ2-3; 7 bases map to TRBD1. CDR3 length: 16 amino acids. Looked up from germline, CDR1 is SNHLY and CDR2 is FYNNEI. Trimming cost V 6 bases and J 1 base; bases outside gene matches: 10. The CDR3 nucleotides are TGTGCCAGCAGAGCCGACAGGGTGGTAGGCACAGATACGCAGTATTTT. Translating gives CASRADRVVGTDTQYF.

The chain recombines TRBV27 with TRBJ1-2, with TRBD1 identical over 10 bases. The CDR3 totals 15 residues. Germline V lookup: CDR1 MNHEY, CDR2 SMNVEV (reference sequence). V was pared by 4 bases and J by 4 bases, with 6 bases of the junction left unmatched. The CDR3 DNA reads TGTGCCAGCAGTTCTACAGACAGGGGGCTCTATGGCTACACCTTC. Amino acid sequence: CASSSTDRGLYGYTF.

V and J are TRBV2 and TRBJ2-5, with 8 bases that match TRBD2. Germline V CDR1 and CDR2: SNHLY, FYNNEI. V shed 6 bases, J shed 5 bases, and the junction held 26 bases outside the gene matches. The CDR3 is 20 residues long. The CDR3 here is CASRDMKTSARAGVWETQYF. For the CDR3, the DNA is TGTGCCAGCAGGGACATGAAAACTTCCGCAAGAGCGGGAGTATGGGAGACCCAGTACTTC.

This clone occurred a few times. The CDR3 DNA sequence: TGTGCCAGCTCACCTCCCGGGACAGGGTTACACGAGCAGTACTTC. Translated: CASSPPGTGLHEQYF. The chain is built from TRBV18 and TRBJ2-7, with 9 bases that match TRBD1. Trimming cost V 3 bases and J 5 bases; bases outside gene matches: 8. The CDR3 spans 15 residues. Germline V gene data show CDR1 as KGHSH and CDR2 as LQKENI.

V usage is TRBV18 and J usage is TRBJ2-3; 9 bases are shared with TRBD2. V shed 1 base, J shed 1 base, and the junction held 9 bases outside the gene matches. Germline V CDR1 and CDR2: KGHSH, LQKENI. The CDR3 spans 18 residues. CDR3 bases: TGTGCCAGCTCACCACGGGGTAGCGGGAGCGTCGGCACAGATACGCAGTATTTT. Its protein is CASSPRGSGSVGTDTQYF.

In the case of this clone: Other DNA sequences from this sample encode an identical CDR3 as well. The chain uses TRBV18 and TRBJ1-5; the D is unclear. Trimming cost V 6 bases and J 5 bases, with 11 bases left between them. CDR1 is KGHSH, CDR2 LQKENI, per germline. This CDR3 region has 13 residues. CDR3 loop: CASSPGRDQPQHF. Written as DNA, the CDR3 is TGTGCCAGCTCCCCGGGGAGGGATCAGCCCCAGCATTTT.

This rearrangement joins TRBV2 to TRBJ2-7; D perhaps matches TRBD1 (5 bases). The V end lost 3 bases, the J end lost 6 bases, and 9 bases lay between the germline ends. Germline CDR1 reads SNHLY; CDR2 reads FYNNEI. The CDR3 runs 12 residues. CDR3: CASSELGREQYF. Written as DNA, the CDR3 is TGTGCCAGCAGTGAGTTGGGGCGCGAGCAGTACTTC.

In this sample, this clone turned up once. The chain joins TRBV9 to TRBJ2-1; 8 bases map to TRBD2. In germline, CDR1 is SGDLS, CDR2 YYNGEE. Unmatched junction bases numbered 6, after V lost 4 bases and J lost 0 bases. The CDR3 extends over 16 amino acids. This chain's CDR3 is CASSRLAGSSYNEQFF. The CDR3 DNA is TGTGCCAGCAGCAGATTAGCGGGAAGCTCCTACAATGAGCAGTTCTTC.

The chain joins TRBV29-1 to TRBJ2-5; 7 bases are shared with TRBD1. The germline V gene encodes CDR1 SQVTM and CDR2 ANQGSEA. CDR3 length: 13 amino acids. Unmatched junction bases numbered 10, after V lost 6 bases and J lost 6 bases. CDR3 coding DNA: TGCAGCGTCCAACAGGGGTCAGAAAAGACCCAGTACTTC. It specifies CSVQQGSEKTQYF. The whole variable domain, remainder taken from reference TRBV29-1 and TRBJ2-5, is SAVISQKPSRDICQRGTSLTIQCQVDSQVTMMFWYRQQPGQSLTLIATANQGSEATYESGFVIDKFPISRPNLTFSTLTVSNMSPEDSSIYLCSVQQGSEKTQYFGPGTRLLVL.

This clone has only a few counts. V is TRBV14 and J is TRBJ2-7; 12 positions agree with TRBD2. V was clipped by 0 bases and J by 2 bases; unmatched bases: 5. The CDR3 is 17 amino acids. From germline, CDR1 is SGHDN and CDR2 FVKESK. The CDR3: CASSQELPSGRAYEQYF. CDR3 coding DNA: TGTGCCAGCAGCCAAGAATTACCTAGCGGGAGGGCCTACGAGCAGTACTTC.

About this clone: A junction end diverges from the germline sequence, so it may reflect a read error. The CDR3 here is CASSLGSGSGETQYF. CDR3 nucleotides: TGTGCTAGCAGCTTAGGGTCTGGATCAGGGGAGACCCAGTACTTC. The J gene is TRBJ2-5, the V gene TRBV7-7; D may be TRBD1 (5 bases). The germline V gene has CDR1 SSHAT and CDR2 FNYEAQ (reference sequence). This CDR3 has 15 amino acids. Combining the CDR3 with reference TRBV7-7 and TRBJ2-5 gives the whole variable domain GAGVSQSPRYKVTKRGQDVTLRCDPISSHATLYWYQQALGQGPEFLTYFNYEAQPDKSGLPSDRFSAERPEGSISTLTIQRTEQRDSAMYRCASSLGSGSGETQYFGPGTRLLVL.

In this sample, this clone turned up once. The chain links TRBV6-5 to TRBJ2-7; a possible D gene is TRBD1 (6 bases). V gave up 6 bases and J gave up 3 bases, with 15 bases separating them. The germline gives CDR1 MNHEY, CDR2 SVGAGI. The CDR3 is 14 residues long. CDR3 in DNA: TGTGCCAGCAGGGGGCCAGGGGTAGGCTACGAGCAGTACTTC. It encodes CASRGPGVGYEQYF.

The V and J genes are TRBV5-1 and TRBJ2-7; a possible D gene is TRBD2 (6 bases). CDR3 length: 12 residues. Looked up from germline, CDR1 is SGHRS and CDR2 is YFSETQ. Trimming took 3 bases from V and 5 from J, leaving 9 bases between them. The CDR3: CASSWRGNEQYF. In DNA form, the CDR3 reads TGCGCCAGCAGCTGGAGGGGAAACGAGCAGTACTTC. Based on the CDR3 plus reference TRBV5-1 and TRBJ2-7, the full variable domain is KAGVTQTPRYLIKTRGQQVTLSCSPISGHRSVSWYQQTPGQGLQFLFEYFSETQRNKGNFPGRFSGRQFSNSRSEMNVSTLELGDSALYLCASSWRGNEQYFGPGTRLTVT.

J is TRBJ2-7 and V is TRBV4-1; possibly TRBD2 for D (5 bases). Germline CDR1 is MGHRA and CDR2 is YSYEKL. This CDR3 region has 15 residues. V was pared by 6 bases and J by 0 bases, with 15 bases between. CDR3 residues: CASSQNLGSSYEQYF. For the CDR3, the DNA is TGCGCCAGCAGTCAAAATCTGGGGAGCTCCTACGAGCAGTACTTC.

V gene TRBV19 combines with J gene TRBJ1-1, with 12 bases matching TRBD1. CDR1 LNHDA and CDR2 SQIVND come from the germline V gene (reference sequence). This CDR3 comprises 16 residues. V gave up 5 bases and J gave up 5 bases; unmatched junction bases: 9. The CDR3 DNA reads as TGTGCCAGTAGTTACCGGGACAGGGGGCTGGGGACTGAAGCTTTCTTT. The encoded protein is CASSYRDRGLGTEAFF.

The chain recombines TRBV7-9 with TRBJ2-3; 11 bases are a match to TRBD2. The CDR3 runs to 14 residues. V lost 4 bases to trimming and J lost 5 bases; unmatched junction nucleotides: 2. CDR1 is SEHNR and CDR2 is FQNEAQ in the germline V gene (reference sequence). CDR3 sequence: CASSSGLAGDTQYF. For the CDR3, the DNA is TGTGCCAGCAGCTCAGGACTAGCGGGAGATACGCAGTATTTT.

The V gene is TRBV9, the J gene TRBJ2-1, with a possible D match to TRBD1 (6 bases). The germline V gene encodes CDR1 SGDLS and CDR2 YYNGEE. V was trimmed by 3 bases and J by 3 bases, leaving 10 bases between them. The CDR3 extends over 14 amino acids. The CDR3 DNA reads TGTGCCAGCAGCGCACAGGGCAGCTACAATGAGCAGTTCTTC. Amino acids: CASSAQGSYNEQFF.

V is TRBV18 and J is TRBJ1-5, with TRBD1 identical over 7 bases. Germline loops: CDR1 KGHSH, CDR2 LQKENI. The CDR3 covers 16 residues. The V and J ends lost 2 bases and 5 bases, in that order; junction bases with no gene match: 9. In nucleotides, the CDR3 is TGTGCCAGCTCACCAAACATTATAGGGGGCGATCAGCCCCAGCATTTT. Translating it yields CASSPNIIGGDQPQHF.